The 6 T cell receptor beta chains given below trace back to one sample, sequenced in a study of cytomegalovirus exposure and HLA in healthy donors. PCR involved 60 Vbeta and 13 Jbeta primers. Assay used: immunoSEQ multiplex PCR; TCRdb lists only in-frame clones, some missing. This table holds about 220,000 clones, 75% found once. The sequencing input was PBMCs. The receptors originated from a woman under 40 in good health and CMV-seronegative.

V gene TRBV5-1 combines with J gene TRBJ1-5, with 8 bases fitting TRBD1. V shed 3 bases and J 6 bases; nucleotides not matched to a gene: 5. The CDR3 is 14 amino acids. Germline V gene data show CDR1 as SGHRS and CDR2 as YFSETQ. CDR3 protein: CASSSGGEGQPQHF. The CDR3 nucleotides are TGCGCCAGCAGCTCAGGGGGCGAGGGTCAGCCCCAGCATTTT. The variable domain in full, completed from reference TRBV5-1 and TRBJ1-5, reads KAGVTQTPRYLIKTRGQQVTLSCSPISGHRSVSWYQQTPGQGLQFLFEYFSETQRNKGNFPGRFSGRQFSNSRSEMNVSTLELGDSALYLCASSSGGEGQPQHFGDGTRLSIL.

This clone was seen a handful of times. The chain links TRBV7-3 to TRBJ2-1; TRBD1 might be the D (5 bases). Germline lookup yields CDR1 SGHTA and CDR2 FQGTGA. The CDR3 runs 12 residues. The V gene lost 4 bases and the J gene lost 7 bases, with 8 bases spanning the gap. CDR3 in DNA: TGTGCCAGCAGCTCCTCAGGGAATGAGCAGTTCTTC. It encodes CASSSSGNEQFF. Supplemented by reference TRBV7-3 and TRBJ2-1, the full variable domain reads GAGVSQTPSNKVTEKGKYVELRCDPISGHTALYWYRQSLGQGPEFLIYFQGTGAADDSGLPNDRFFAVRPEGSVSTLKIQRTERGDSAVYLCASSSSGNEQFFGPGTRLTVL.

The CDR3: CAWSSVRWEAFF. CDR3 DNA: TGTGCCTGGAGTAGCGTCAGATGGGAAGCTTTCTTT. The chain recombines TRBV30 with TRBJ1-1; the D is unclear. The CDR3 is 12 amino acids. The V and J ends lost 2 bases and 8 bases respectively, with 12 bases between them. Looked up from germline, CDR1 is GTSNPN and CDR2 is SVGIG (reference sequence). The entire variable domain, with the rest obtained from reference TRBV30 and TRBJ1-1, is as follows: SQTIHQWPATLVQPVGSPLSLECTVEGTSNPNLYWYRQAAGRGLQLLFYSVGIGQISSEVPQNLSASRPQDRQFILSSKKLLLSDSGFYLCAWSSVRWEAFFGQGTRLTVV.

The chain links TRBV7-9 to TRBJ2-7; tentative D call: TRBD2 (5 bases). V was trimmed by 3 bases and J by 3 bases, leaving 6 bases between them. CDR1 SEHNR and CDR2 FQNEAQ come from the germline V gene (reference sequence). The length of the CDR3 is 12 residues. CDR3 nucleotide sequence: TGTGCCAGCAGCTTGGAGGACTACGAGCAGTACTTC. Protein product: CASSLEDYEQYF.

The rearrangement uses TRBV7-9 and TRBJ1-1, with TRBD1 as a possible D gene (6 bases). The V gene lost 0 bases and the J gene lost 2 bases, with 10 bases spanning the gap. CDR1 and CDR2 (germline): SEHNR, FQNEAQ (reference sequence). The CDR3 is 15 amino acids. CDR3 protein: CASSLAYRDNTEAFF. CDR3 coding DNA: TGTGCCAGCAGCTTAGCTTACAGGGACAACACTGAAGCTTTCTTT.

The rearrangement joins TRBV6-1 to TRBJ1-1, with D hard to call. The CDR3 spans 12 residues. Germline V gene sequence: CDR1 MNHNS, CDR2 SASEGT. V lost 5 bases and J 3 bases, leaving 7 bases between the germline ends. CDR3 in amino acids: CASSREDTEAFF. CDR3 nucleotides: TGTGCCAGCAGTCGGGAGGACACTGAAGCTTTCTTT.